This T cell receptor (beta chain) was captured in a study of Graves' ophthalmopathy and Graves' hyperthyroidism. Study-wide findings and caveats: The authors also found most expanded thyroid clonotypes above 0.001 frequency in blood. The model forecast ophthalmopathy progression, reaching 70.59% sensitivity and 72% to 75% specificity.

This clonotype appeared many times. Its antigen is not known. A read error may produce the germline difference seen at one junction end. Exclusion applied to patients with other autoimmune diseases, uncontrolled infections, pregnancy or lactation. Beta-chain TCR CDR3 regions were amplified from RNA transcripts. After a first-round RT-PCR with HTBI primers, a second-round multiplex PCR was run. TCRdb called the multiplex PCR reads again in MiXCR, with one record for every CDR3 protein. The top ten clones hold approximately 9.6% of a sample with approximately 210,000 distinct CDR3 sequences, under 30% of them seen once. The CDR3 length is 15 residues. CDR1 is MNHEY, CDR2 SVGAGI, per germline.

This clonotype was obtained from a man aged 45-65 years with Graves' ophthalmopathy. Source material: peripheral blood. The rearrangement uses TRBV6-5 and TRBJ2-7; 11 bases are a match to TRBD2. CDR3 sequence: CAGRGPGLADYEQYF. The CDR3 nucleotides read TGTGCCGGCAGAGGTCCGGGACTAGCGGACTACGAGCAGTACTTC.